The sequence of this T cell receptor beta chain was determined in a study of post-analysis software for immune sequencing data. Overall study: Relapsing-remitting, secondary progressive and progressive-relapsing forms made up the multiple sclerosis disease courses.

A remark on this clonotype: The antigen remains undetermined.

TCR beta cDNA libraries included unique molecular identifiers. Each CDR3 protein is one row after TCRdb ran MiXCR on the PCR reads. The data hold roughly 800,000 distinct CDR3 sequences, with 53% observed a single time. V was pared by 3 bases and J by 8 bases, with 10 bases of the junction left unmatched. Per germline, CDR1 DFQATT and CDR2 SNEGSKA (reference sequence). The CDR3 contains 14 residues. Study-level findings and limits: Patients had higher frequencies than controls of roughly 5 TRBV segments, including TRBV5-6, TRBV5-1 and TRBV20-1. Controls' normalized Chao1 diversity significantly exceeded that of multiple sclerosis patients.

Input material: blood. The V call is TRBV20-1, the J call TRBJ2-1; 7 nucleotides line up with TRBD2. The sequence derives from a girl aged 10 to 17 with multiple sclerosis. This CDR3 is CSARRLAEWDEQFF. In DNA, the CDR3 is TGCAGTGCTAGGCGCCTAGCGGAATGGGATGAGCAGTTCTTC.